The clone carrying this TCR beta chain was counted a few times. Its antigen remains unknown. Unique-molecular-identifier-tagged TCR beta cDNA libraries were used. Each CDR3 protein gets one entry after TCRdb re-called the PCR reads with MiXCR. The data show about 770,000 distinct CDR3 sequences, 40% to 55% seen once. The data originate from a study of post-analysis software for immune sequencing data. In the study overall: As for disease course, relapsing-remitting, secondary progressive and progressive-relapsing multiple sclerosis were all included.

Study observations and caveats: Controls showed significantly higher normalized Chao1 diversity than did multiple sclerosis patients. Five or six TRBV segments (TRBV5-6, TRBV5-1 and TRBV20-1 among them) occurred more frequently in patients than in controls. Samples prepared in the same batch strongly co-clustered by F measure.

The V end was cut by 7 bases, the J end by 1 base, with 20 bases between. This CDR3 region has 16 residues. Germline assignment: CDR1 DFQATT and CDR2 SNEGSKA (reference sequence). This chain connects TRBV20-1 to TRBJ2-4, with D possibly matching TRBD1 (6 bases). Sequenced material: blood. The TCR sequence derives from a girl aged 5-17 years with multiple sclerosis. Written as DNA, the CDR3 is TGCAGTGGGCACGATCAGGGGAGTACTGCCAAAAACATTCAGTACTTC. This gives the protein CSGHDQGSTAKNIQYF.